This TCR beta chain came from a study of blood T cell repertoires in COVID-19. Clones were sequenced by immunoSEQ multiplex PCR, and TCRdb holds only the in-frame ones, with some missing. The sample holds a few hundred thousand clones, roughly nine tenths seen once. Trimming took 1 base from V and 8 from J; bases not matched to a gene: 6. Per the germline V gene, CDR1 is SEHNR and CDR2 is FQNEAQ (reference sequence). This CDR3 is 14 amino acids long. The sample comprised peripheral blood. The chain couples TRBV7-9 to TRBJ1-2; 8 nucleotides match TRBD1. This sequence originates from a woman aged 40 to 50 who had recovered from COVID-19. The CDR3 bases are TGTGCCAGCAGCTTAGAGGACAGGGCCCGCGGCTACACCTTC. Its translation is CASSLEDRARGYTF.